Following are 21 T cell receptor beta chains from one sample sequenced in a study of blood T cell repertoires in COVID-19 (TCRdb year 2020). Receptors were amplified or captured by the immunoSEQ multiplex PCR assay. TCRdb holds this immuneACCESS table with in-frame rearrangements only. Some clones are missing; in checked studies, unresolved V genes explain under half, and the rest has no known cause. The sample table lists under 150,000 clones, around four fifths of them with a count of one. Under 20% of the sample comes from the top ten. The sample was PBMCs or T cells enriched from blood (not recorded which). These receptors came from a man in his thirties or forties who had recovered from COVID-19.

V and J are TRBV7-7 and TRBJ2-5, with TRBD1 identical over 9 bases. The CDR3 is made up of 16 amino acids. V dropped 5 bases and J dropped 4; count of bases not matched to a gene: 11. The germline V gene has CDR1 SSHAT and CDR2 FNYEAQ (reference sequence). The CDR3 sequence is CASSLSGTGLGETQYF. The CDR3 DNA sequence: TGTGCCAGCAGCCTGTCCGGGACAGGGCTCGGAGAGACCCAGTACTTC.

The chain couples TRBV3-1 (or the pseudogene TRBV3-2) to TRBJ1-2; tentatively, D is TRBD1 (6 bases). The germline gives CDR1 LGHDT, CDR2 YNNKEL (reference sequence). V lost 1 base and J lost 4, with 28 bases in between. CDR3 length equals 20 residues. CDR3 coding DNA: TGTGCCAGCAGCCAAGTAGGGGGAGTGGGGACCTTCATCCGGGGCTATGGCTACACCTTC. This translates into CASSQVGGVGTFIRGYGYTF.

This sequence joins TRBV13 and TRBJ1-6, with TRBD1 matching over 8 bases. Germline V CDR1 and CDR2: PRHDT, FYEKMQ (reference sequence). The CDR3 extends over 15 amino acids. Trimming cost V 4 bases and J 3 bases; bases outside gene matches: 2. The CDR3 protein is CASSSGQGYNSPLHF. The CDR3 region has the DNA TGTGCCAGCAGCTCAGGACAGGGCTATAATTCACCCCTCCACTTT.

This clone came up a few times. The chain employs TRBV7-3 and TRBJ1-1; 12 positions agree with TRBD1. Germline loops: CDR1 SGHTA, CDR2 FQGTGA. This CDR3 comprises 14 residues. The V gene end was trimmed by 5 bases and the J gene end by 4 bases; junction bases not matched to a gene: 2. Here the CDR3 DNA reads TGTGCCAGCAGCCTGGGACAGGGGGCCACTGAAGCTTTCTTT. Amino acid sequence: CASSLGQGATEAFF.

This chain connects TRBV7-9 to TRBJ2-3; D is uncertain. Between the trimmed V and J ends, which lost 1 base and 4 bases, there was a span of 9 bases. CDR1 and CDR2 (germline): SEHNR, FQNEAQ (reference sequence). The CDR3 length is 14 residues. The CDR3 sequence: CASSLGLSADTQYF. The CDR3 DNA follows: TGTGCCAGCAGCTTAGGTCTAAGCGCAGATACGCAGTATTTT.

The chain is built from TRBV6-5 and TRBJ2-3; 9 bases are shared with TRBD2. CDR1 is MNHEY, CDR2 SVGAGI, per germline. The CDR3 has 14 amino acids. The J segment lost 3 bases and the V segment lost 7 bases, leaving 5 bases of the junction unmatched. The CDR3 here is CASTSGMVTDTQYF. CDR3 sequence (DNA): TGTGCCAGCACTAGCGGGATGGTAACAGATACGCAGTATTTT.

CDR3 amino acids: CASSHGGTAEAFF. The CDR3 DNA reads as TGTGCCAGCAGCCACGGAGGAACTGCTGAAGCTTTCTTT. The chain recombines TRBV6-6 with TRBJ1-1; D is unclear. V was pared by 6 bases and J by 6 bases, with 14 bases between. The CDR3 runs 13 residues. Germline loops: CDR1 MNHNY, CDR2 SVGAGI (reference sequence).

The rearrangement uses TRBV12-5 and TRBJ1-5; D uncertain. The V gene's germline CDR1 is LGHNT and CDR2 FRNRAP. The CDR3 covers 17 residues. The V end lost 2 bases, the J end lost 2 bases, and 16 bases lay between the germline ends. The CDR3 coding sequence is TGTGCTAGTGGTTTGTCTACGGGATCCGGGGGCAATCAGCCCCAGCATTTT. As protein: CASGLSTGSGGNQPQHF.

In this sample, this clone turned up once. The chain joins TRBV11-2 to TRBJ2-7; tentatively, D is TRBD1 (5 bases). Between the trimmed V and J ends, which lost 8 bases and 1 base, there was a span of 9 bases. CDR1 and CDR2 (germline): SGHAT, FQNNGV. This CDR3 has 12 residues. CDR3 in DNA: TGTGCCAGCGGACATAAATCCTACGAGCAGTACTTC. Protein sequence: CASGHKSYEQYF.

The V call is TRBV7-2, the J call TRBJ1-4, with TRBD1 matching over 9 bases. Germline CDR1 and CDR2: SGHTA and FQGNSA. The CDR3 is made up of 15 amino acids. V was pared by 5 bases and J by 5 bases, with 6 bases of the junction left unmatched. CDR3 amino acids: CASSDLGQGNEKLFF. In nucleotides, the CDR3 is TGTGCCAGCAGCGACTTGGGACAGGGAAATGAAAAACTGTTTTTT.

This chain connects TRBV7-9 to TRBJ1-2, with TRBD1 identical over 10 bases. There are 16 residues in the CDR3. V trimming: 5 bases; J trimming: 8 bases; junction bases outside the gene matches: 14. Germline CDR1 is SEHNR and CDR2 is FQNEAQ (reference sequence). The DNA of the CDR3 is TGTGCCAGCAGCGTAAATGACCCGGGACAGGGGAACGGCTACACCTTC. The encoded protein is CASSVNDPGQGNGYTF.

The chain recombines TRBV19 with TRBJ2-5; TRBD1 might be the D (6 bases). The ends were cut back, 4 bases at V and 5 bases at J, with 20 bases in the middle. This CDR3 region has 16 residues. Germline CDR1 LNHDA, CDR2 SQIVND (reference sequence). CDR3 sequence: CASSTKGQLSRETQYF. The CDR3 DNA reads TGTGCCAGTAGTACAAAAGGACAGTTAAGCCGCGAGACCCAGTACTTC.

This sequence joins TRBV24-1 and TRBJ2-5; the D gene is possibly TRBD2 (6 bases). CDR1 KGHDR and CDR2 SFDVKD come from the germline V gene. The CDR3 has 15 amino acids. Trimming took 5 bases from V and 5 from J, leaving 17 bases between them. CDR3 sequence: CATSATGLGGETQYF. The CDR3 DNA sequence: TGTGCCACCAGTGCTACGGGCCTTGGAGGGGAGACCCAGTACTTC.

This clone was counted once. V usage is TRBV5-5 and J usage is TRBJ1-2; D unclear. CDR3 length: 16 amino acids. Trimming shortened V by 0 bases and J by 8 bases, and 20 bases separated the two germline ends. The V gene's germline CDR1 is SGHKS and CDR2 YYEKEE (reference sequence). The CDR3 nucleotides read TGTGCCAGCAGCTTGGCCACGGGAGGGTTCGAAAGGGGCTACACCTTC. Translation gives CASSLATGGFERGYTF.

This clone was picked up a small number of times. The chain carries TRBV21-1 and TRBJ1-5; the table names TRBD1, a call not compared with the DNA. TRBV21-1 is a listed pseudogene. This CDR3 has 17 amino acids. CDR3 DNA sequence: TGTGCCAGCAGCGATGGGGCAGGGGTACATGGCAATCAGCCCCAGCATTTT. It translates to CASSDGAGVHGNQPQHF.

The chain employs TRBV19 and TRBJ2-5; tentative D call: TRBD1 (5 bases). This CDR3 has 13 amino acids. V lost 3 bases, J lost 5 bases, and 10 bases lay in between. Germline values: CDR1 LNHDA, CDR2 SQIVND (reference sequence). As DNA, the CDR3 is TGTGCCAGTAGTATCAGGGCTGTCGAGACCCAGTACTTC. The encoded protein is CASSIRAVETQYF.

The chain recombines TRBV15 with TRBJ1-1; D unresolved. V dropped 2 bases and J dropped 4 bases, with 8 bases sitting between them. The CDR3 extends over 13 amino acids. Germline CDR1 is LNHNV and CDR2 is YYDKDF (reference sequence). The CDR3 DNA sequence: TGTGCCACCAGCAGAATATCCTTCACTGAAGCTTTCTTT. It yields the protein CATSRISFTEAFF.

This chain links TRBV19 with TRBJ1-6; D remains ambiguous. This CDR3 region has 14 residues. V shed 7 bases and J shed 5 bases, with 12 bases lying between them. The V gene's germline CDR1 is LNHDA and CDR2 SQIVND (reference sequence). CDR3 sequence reads: CASTPRSNNSPLHF. CDR3 DNA: TGTGCCAGTACCCCGAGAAGTAATAATTCACCCCTCCACTTT.

The rearrangement uses TRBV7-9 and TRBJ1-4, with 7 bases lining up with TRBD1. The ends lost 4 bases at V and 7 bases at J; junction bases unmatched: 6. CDR3 length: 14 amino acids. Germline assignment: CDR1 SEHNR and CDR2 FQNEAQ (reference sequence). CDR3 bases: TGTGCCAGCAGCTCGACAGGGTTCGGTGAAAAACTGTTTTTT. Protein sequence: CASSSTGFGEKLFF.

The chain links TRBV14 to TRBJ1-2; TRBD1 agrees at 7 bases. V lost 4 bases, J lost 5 bases, and 4 bases stayed unmatched. This CDR3 contains 13 residues. From germline, CDR1 is SGHDN and CDR2 FVKESK. DNA of the CDR3: TGTGCCAGCAGCCGGGACAGCACTTATGGCTACACCTTC. This encodes CASSRDSTYGYTF.

The chain recombines TRBV29-1 with TRBJ2-3, with 12 bases lining up with TRBD2. V lost 5 bases and J lost 0; bases outside the gene matches: 6. Germline V gene data show CDR1 as SQVTM and CDR2 as ANQGSEA. The CDR3 is made up of 16 amino acids. CDR3 nucleotide sequence: TGCAGCGTTCTTAGACTAGCGGGGGCCAGCACAGATACGCAGTATTTT. Amino acids: CSVLRLAGASTDTQYF.